This entry lists 25 T cell receptor beta chains sequenced from one sample in a study of beta chain features in type 1 diabetes. Sequencing targeted expressed TCRB transcripts, as all isolated RNA had been reverse transcribed. The repertoire was sequenced with immunoSEQ multiplex PCR; TCRdb's copy has only in-frame clones and lacks some. This table has 350,000 to 450,000 clones, approximately 15% appearing once. The source material was naive CD4+ T cells from blood. These receptors came from a man aged 30 to 45 in good health.

The chain uses TRBV10-3 and TRBJ2-7, with 10 bases that match TRBD1. This CDR3 is 17 amino acids long. Germline CDR1 reads ENHRY; CDR2 reads SYGVKD. Trimming at V came to 2 bases and at J to 3 bases, leaving 10 bases not matched to a gene. DNA of the CDR3: TGTGCCATCAGTGAGATGGGGGACAGGGGTGGGGACTACGAGCAGTACTTC. This translates into CAISEMGDRGGDYEQYF.

V and J are TRBV21-1 and TRBJ2-5; the D segment call TRBD1 is taken from the table without a DNA check. TRBV21-1 is shown as a pseudogene. The CDR3 spans 15 residues. CDR3 nucleotides: TGTGCCAGCAGCGGACAGGGTTGGAATTGGGAGACCCAGTACTTC. Translated: CASSGQGWNWETQYF.

The rearrangement uses TRBV7-2 and TRBJ2-7; 10 bases are shared with TRBD1. The CDR3 runs 15 residues. V dropped 5 bases and J dropped 4; count of bases not matched to a gene: 8. Germline V lookup: CDR1 SGHTA, CDR2 FQGNSA. The CDR3 region has the DNA TGTGCCAGCAGCACTTTCGGGACAGGGGTGTACGAGCAGTACTTC. This encodes CASSTFGTGVYEQYF.

This sequence joins TRBV13 and TRBJ2-3; D is perhaps TRBD1 (6 bases). Germline assignment: CDR1 PRHDT and CDR2 FYEKMQ (reference sequence). The CDR3 covers 14 residues. With 5 bases removed from V and 4 bases from J, the gap between germline ends came to 13 bases. CDR3 sequence reads: CASSQGLLADTQYF. In DNA, the CDR3 is TGTGCCAGCAGCCAGGGGTTGTTAGCAGATACGCAGTATTTT.

V usage is TRBV4-3 and J usage is TRBJ2-7, with D unclear. The V end lost 4 bases, the J end lost 6 bases, and 4 bases lay between the germline ends. Germline V CDR1 and CDR2: LGHNA, YSLEER. The length of the CDR3 is 10 residues. CDR3 coding DNA: TGCGCCAGCAGCCGGTGCGAGCAGTACTTC. Translation: CASSRCEQYF.

The rearrangement joins TRBV15 to TRBJ2-5; 11 nucleotides line up with TRBD2. This CDR3 has 14 amino acids. Germline trimming cut 7 bases from V and 3 bases from J; bases unmatched to any gene: 4. Per the germline V gene, CDR1 is LNHNV and CDR2 is YYDKDF (reference sequence). The CDR3 bases are TGTGCCACCACCCGACTAGCGGGGAAAGAGACCCAGTACTTC. Translation gives CATTRLAGKETQYF.

This clone was seen more than once but under ten times. The chain employs TRBV29-1 and TRBJ1-2; tentatively, D is TRBD1 (5 bases). This CDR3 region has 11 residues. V was shortened by 6 bases and J by 4 bases, with 9 bases between the two germline ends. CDR1 is SQVTM, CDR2 ANQGSEA, per germline. CDR3 protein: CSVRQSYGYTF. The CDR3 nucleotides read TGCAGCGTGAGACAGTCCTATGGCTACACCTTC.

This chain links TRBV7-9 with TRBJ1-1; D ambiguous. The CDR3 consists of 13 residues. Germline V CDR1 and CDR2: SEHNR, FQNEAQ (reference sequence). The V end was cut by 2 bases, the J end by 1 base, with 5 bases between. For the CDR3, the DNA is TGTGCCAGCAGCTTATGGGAGAACACTGAAGCTTTCTTT. It codes for CASSLWENTEAFF. The full variable domain, rest sourced from reference TRBV7-9 and TRBJ1-1, is DTGVSQNPRHKITKRGQNVTFRCDPISEHNRLYWYRQTLGQGPEFLTYFQNEAQLEKSRLLSDRFSAERPKGSFSTLEIQRTEQGDSAMYLCASSLWENTEAFFGQGTRLTVV.

This clone was counted only a few times. This chain joins TRBV7-2 and TRBJ1-2; 8 positions agree with TRBD1. CDR3 length: 15 amino acids. Germline assignment: CDR1 SGHTA and CDR2 FQGNSA. V shed 5 bases and J 7 bases; nucleotides not matched to a gene: 12. The CDR3 spells CASSQRQGNGGGYTF. In nucleotides, the CDR3 is TGTGCCAGCAGCCAAAGACAGGGGAATGGAGGTGGCTACACCTTC.

The rearrangement uses TRBV4-1 and TRBJ1-1; D gene uncertain. Germline V gene sequence: CDR1 MGHRA, CDR2 YSYEKL. Trimming removed 1 base at V and 1 base at J, with 13 bases between. The CDR3 has 16 residues. CDR3 nucleotide sequence: TGCGCCAGCAGCCAAGGACACCTGTGGGGGAACACTGAAGCTTTCTTT. It encodes CASSQGHLWGNTEAFF.

Details on this clone: Other DNA sequences in this specimen translate into the identical CDR3. This chain links TRBV9 with TRBJ2-3; D is undetermined. Trimming took 5 bases from V and 3 from J, leaving 7 bases between them. CDR3 length: 12 amino acids. Germline V gene lookup returns CDR1 SGDLS and CDR2 YYNGEE. This chain's CDR3 is CASSRLTDTQYF. In DNA, the CDR3 is TGTGCCAGCAGTCGACTTACAGATACGCAGTATTTT.

In this sample, this clone turned up a few times. The V and J genes are TRBV7-6 and TRBJ2-3; TRBD2 is a possible D gene (5 bases). The CDR3 sequence is 14 residues long. Trimming shortened V by 3 bases and J by 1 base, and 8 bases separated the two germline ends. Germline V gene lookup returns CDR1 SGHVS and CDR2 FNYEAQ. The CDR3 DNA is TGTGCCAGCAGCTTGATTAGCGGCACAGATACGCAGTATTTT. Residues: CASSLISGTDTQYF.

This clone came up a few times. The chain recombines TRBV5-1 with TRBJ1-6; D is unclear. CDR3 length: 14 residues. Between the trimmed V and J ends, which lost 2 bases and 7 bases, there was a span of 10 bases. The germline CDR1 and CDR2 sequences are SGHRS and YFSETQ. Here the CDR3 reads CASSLPRDNSPLHF. For the CDR3, the DNA is TGCGCCAGCAGCTTACCCAGAGACAATTCACCCCTCCACTTT.

This clone was seen a handful of times. This sequence joins TRBV14 and TRBJ2-6; D is uncertain. Trimming stripped 4 bases from V and 0 bases from J, with 16 bases between. The CDR3 sequence is 18 residues long. The germline CDR1 and CDR2 sequences are SGHDN and FVKESK. This CDR3 is CASSPPGPSGSGANVLTF. DNA for the CDR3: TGTGCCAGCAGCCCTCCGGGTCCCTCGGGCTCTGGGGCCAACGTCCTGACTTTC.

This clone came up a few times. The rearrangement joins TRBV4-3 to TRBJ2-2; D might be TRBD2 (6 bases). Germline V gene lookup returns CDR1 LGHNA and CDR2 YSLEER. V lost 0 bases to trimming and J lost 6 bases, with 11 bases between them. CDR3 size: 15 residues. The CDR3 loop is CASSQDQSGAGELFF. CDR3 nucleotide sequence: TGCGCCAGCAGCCAAGATCAGTCGGGAGCCGGGGAGCTGTTTTTT.

V and J are TRBV4-1 and TRBJ1-6, with 7 positions matching TRBD1. The length of the CDR3 is 15 residues. The germline gives CDR1 MGHRA, CDR2 YSYEKL. J gave up 8 bases and V 1 base, and 5 bases lay outside the gene matches. CDR3 nucleotide sequence: TGCGCCAGCAGCCAAGGACAGGGCTACTATTCACCCCTCCACTTT. Its protein product is CASSQGQGYYSPLHF.

The chain has TRBV6-1 and TRBJ2-3, with 12 bases matching TRBD2. This CDR3 region has 15 residues. Unmatched junction bases numbered 3, after V lost 6 bases and J lost 2 bases. Germline assignment: CDR1 MNHNS and CDR2 SASEGT. The CDR3 nucleotides read TGTGCCAGCAGAGGACTAGCGGGGACCACAGATACGCAGTATTTT. As protein: CASRGLAGTTDTQYF.

Concerning this clone itself: The identical CDR3 is also encoded by other nucleotide sequences in the sample. The J gene is TRBJ1-2, the V gene TRBV30, with 7 bases that match TRBD1. Losses at the gene ends were 2 bases for V and 5 bases for J; bases not matched to a gene: 8. CDR1 and CDR2 from the germline V gene are GTSNPN and SVGIG (reference sequence). CDR3 length: 14 residues. The CDR3 DNA sequence: TGTGCCTGGAGTAGAGGCACAGGGGAGTATGGCTACACCTTC. Translated, it gives CAWSRGTGEYGYTF.

This clone appeared a few times. V and J are TRBV7-9 and TRBJ1-2; D gene unclear. Germline CDR1 SEHNR, CDR2 FQNEAQ (reference sequence). V lost 5 bases to trimming and J lost 9 bases, with 10 bases between them. There are 11 residues in the CDR3. The CDR3 sequence: CASSVPGRYTF. Here the CDR3 DNA reads TGTGCCAGCAGCGTCCCAGGACGCTACACCTTC.

This sequence joins TRBV29-1 and TRBJ1-2; D is uncertain. The CDR3 has 13 amino acids. Germline CDR1 is SQVTM and CDR2 is ANQGSEA. With 6 bases removed from V and 0 bases from J, the gap between germline ends came to 11 bases. CDR3 sequence (DNA): TGCAGCGTAGGCAGGCTAGCTAACTATGGCTACACCTTC. This encodes CSVGRLANYGYTF.

This clone was recorded a few times. The chain recombines TRBV11-2 with TRBJ2-4; 8 bases are shared with TRBD1. The V and J ends lost 4 bases and 0 bases, in that order; junction bases with no gene match: 8. Looked up from germline, CDR1 is SGHAT and CDR2 is FQNNGV. The CDR3 is 17 residues long. CDR3 DNA: TGTGCCAGCAGCTCTGTGACAGGGGCCCTAGCCAAAAACATTCAGTACTTC. This gives the protein CASSSVTGALAKNIQYF.

The chain combines TRBV25-1 with TRBJ2-1, with 7 nucleotides matching TRBD2. V shed 8 bases, J shed 6 bases, and the junction held 7 bases outside the gene matches. The CDR3 has 13 residues. Germline CDR1 and CDR2: MGHDK and SYGVNS. The CDR3 coding sequence is TGTGCCAGCCGCGGGAGAGCGGTCAATGAGCAGTTCTTC. Its protein is CASRGRAVNEQFF.

This sequence joins TRBV25-1 and TRBJ2-7; possibly TRBD1 for D (6 bases). CDR1 is MGHDK and CDR2 is SYGVNS in the germline V gene. The CDR3 has 13 residues. V was pared by 6 bases and J by 4 bases, with 13 bases between. Here the CDR3 reads CASSMTGFYEQYV. The DNA of the CDR3 is TGTGCCAGCAGCATGACAGGCTTTTACGAGCAGTACGTC.

This clone was counted only a few times. Here the CDR3 DNA reads TGTGCCAGCAGCCTCCGCTCGAACACTGAAGCTTTCTTT. It is translated as CASSLRSNTEAFF. This rearrangement joins TRBV6-5 to TRBJ1-1; unclear D gene. The V end was cut by 6 bases, the J end by 1 base, with 9 bases between. The CDR3 runs to 13 residues. CDR1 and CDR2 (germline): MNHEY, SVGAGI.

V gene TRBV2 combines with J gene TRBJ2-5; 8 positions agree with TRBD2. V was clipped by 7 bases and J by 5 bases; unmatched bases: 9. The length of the CDR3 is 14 residues. In germline, CDR1 is SNHLY, CDR2 FYNNEI. The CDR3 is CASTLGGGRETQYF. CDR3 nucleotides: TGTGCCAGCACCCTAGGCGGGGGGCGGGAGACCCAGTACTTC.